This note documents a single T cell receptor (beta chain) sequence. This sample was taken from a study of blood T cell repertoires in COVID-19. Assay: immunoSEQ multiplex PCR; the TCRdb copy retains only in-frame clones and omits some. The sample yields more than 150,000 clones, under 90% seen once. The CDR3 has 18 amino acids. V dropped 0 bases and J dropped 2; count of bases not matched to a gene: 6. Germline V gene data show CDR1 as MNHEY and CDR2 as SVGEGT. This receptor was obtained from a man aged 35-49 years with acute or convalescent COVID-19. This sequence joins TRBV6-2 or TRBV6-3 and TRBJ2-5, with 13 bases that match TRBD2. Material for sequencing was peripheral blood. The CDR3 loop is CASSYSLWTSGGQETQYF. CDR3 in DNA: TGTGCCAGCAGTTACTCCCTATGGACTAGCGGGGGTCAAGAGACCCAGTACTTC.